A selection of T cell receptor beta chains follows, all from one sample in a study of blood T cell repertoires in COVID-19. The assay was immunoSEQ multiplex PCR, and TCRdb's table has in-frame clones only and misses some. The table records fewer than 200,000 clones, 80% to 90% of them present only once. The sample consisted of peripheral blood. The receptors shown here come from a man aged 40-49 years who had recovered from COVID-19. CDR3s include the opening cysteine and the closing phenylalanine or tryptophan. The D gene is left open where the match is weak. Size values are once, few and many counts, or a class for expanded clones, and some rows have none.

d_call,clone_size,cdr3_length,j_call,v_call,cdr3_aa,cdr3_nt
NA,NA,15,TRBJ2-7,TRBV7-9,CASSPGLATAYQQYF,TGTGCCAGCAGCCCCGGCCTTGCTACAGCCTACCAGCAGTACTTC
NA,few,13,TRBJ2-7,TRBV11-3,CASSSGTGYEQYF,TGTGCCAGCAGCTCCGGAACAGGGTACGAGCAGTACTTC
NA,NA,14,TRBJ1-5,TRBV15,CATSRAGGHQPQHF,TGTGCCACCAGCAGAGCTGGGGGCCATCAGCCCCAGCATTTT
TRBD1,NA,16,TRBJ1-6,TRBV5-6,CASSSDRGSYNSPLHF,TGTGCCAGCAGCTCTGACAGGGGCTCCTATAATTCACCCCTCCACTTT
TRBD1,NA,12,TRBJ1-2,TRBV28,CASEDRGNGYTF,TGTGCCAGCGAGGACAGGGGTAATGGCTACACCTTC
NA,NA,13,TRBJ2-7,TRBV10-3,CAISETAYAEQYF,TGTGCCATCAGTGAGACAGCCTACGCCGAGCAGTACTTC
NA,few,15,TRBJ2-6,TRBV2,CASSDRNSGANVLTF,TGTGCCAGCAGTGACAGAAACTCTGGGGCCAACGTCCTGACTTTC
NA,NA,10,TRBJ2-7,TRBV10-3,CAIFGYEQYF,TGTGCCATCTTCGGCTACGAGCAGTACTTC
NA,NA,14,TRBJ2-5,TRBV5-1,CASSLGDTQETQYF,TGCGCCAGCAGCTTAGGGGACACCCAAGAGACCCAGTACTTC
TRBD2,NA,16,TRBJ2-3,TRBV7-2,CASSLVVSGGTDTQYF,TGTGCCAGCAGCTTAGTGGTTAGCGGGGGAACAGATACGCAGTATTTT
TRBD2,NA,14,TRBJ2-7,TRBV28,CASSFAGGLDEQYF,TGTGCCAGCAGTTTCGCGGGAGGGTTGGACGAGCAGTACTTC
TRBD1,NA,16,TRBJ2-7,TRBV6-5,CASSYRPGQGGYEQYF,TGTGCCAGCAGTTATCGTCCCGGACAGGGAGGTTACGAGCAGTACTTC
NA,NA,13,TRBJ1-4,TRBV7-9,CASSLDGGEKLFF,TGTGCCAGCAGCTTAGACGGGGGTGAAAAACTGTTTTTT
TRBD1,NA,16,TRBJ1-1,TRBV5-4,CASSLVRTGGDTEAFF,TGTGCCAGCAGCTTGGTTCGGACAGGTGGGGACACTGAAGCTTTCTTT
NA,NA,14,TRBJ2-3,TRBV9,CASSDRSGTDTQYF,TGTGCCAGCAGCGATAGGAGTGGCACAGATACGCAGTATTTT
TRBD1,NA,13,TRBJ1-1,TRBV7-8,CASSKDRGGEAFF,TGTGCCAGCAGCAAAGACAGGGGAGGTGAAGCTTTCTTT
NA,few,15,TRBJ2-3,TRBV7-6,CASSLGGQRTDTQYF,TGTGCCAGCAGCTTAGGAGGACAGAGAACAGATACGCAGTATTTT
NA,NA,12,TRBJ1-1,TRBV30,CASIFSTPEAFF,TGTGCCTCGATATTCAGTACCCCTGAAGCTTTCTTT
TRBD1,once,16,TRBJ2-6,TRBV5-1,CASSDRTGSGANVLTF,TGCGCCAGCAGCGATCGGACAGGGTCTGGGGCCAACGTCCTGACTTTC
NA,NA,13,TRBJ1-1,TRBV6-6,CASRGGAPFEAFF,TGTGCCAGCAGAGGCGGGGCGCCCTTTGAAGCTTTCTTT
TRBD2,NA,15,TRBJ2-1,TRBV6-5,CASSLAGRRYNEQFF,TGTGCCAGCAGCCTAGCGGGACGACGATACAATGAGCAGTTCTTC
TRBD1,NA,14,TRBJ2-1,TRBV10-3,CAITGDRVYNEQFF,TGTGCCATCACCGGGGACAGGGTCTACAATGAGCAGTTCTTC
NA,NA,14,TRBJ2-7,TRBV11-3,CASSLVPGPYEQYF,TGTGCCAGCAGCTTAGTTCCCGGTCCATACGAGCAGTACTTC
TRBD2,NA,17,TRBJ2-5,TRBV28,CASSFSALAGGPETQYF,TGTGCCAGCAGTTTCTCGGCTTTGGCGGGAGGGCCGGAGACCCAGTACTTC
NA,once,12,TRBJ2-7,TRBV15,CATSTGDGEQYF,TGTGCCACCAGCACGGGGGATGGCGAGCAGTACTTC
NA,NA,14,TRBJ2-6,TRBV29-1,CSVPSPSGANVLTF,TGCAGCGTCCCGTCCCCCTCTGGGGCCAACGTCCTGACTTTC
NA,NA,14,TRBJ2-3,TRBV13,CASSSRQVLDTQYF,TGTGCCAGCAGCTCCAGACAGGTCCTAGATACGCAGTATTTT
NA,NA,16,TRBJ2-1,TRBV9,CASSVTDRSYYNEQFF,TGTGCCAGCAGCGTCACCGACAGGTCCTACTACAATGAGCAGTTCTTC
NA,NA,15,TRBJ2-2,TRBV5-4,CASSLVLADTGELFF,TGTGCCAGCAGCTTGGTGCTAGCAGACACCGGGGAGCTGTTTTTT
TRBD1,NA,12,TRBJ1-4,TRBV27,CATQGPGEKLFF,TGTGCCACACAGGGGCCGGGCGAAAAACTGTTTTTT
NA,NA,14,TRBJ1-3,TRBV6-1,CASSDLGRGNTIYF,TGTGCCAGCAGTGATTTGGGCCGCGGAAACACCATATATTTT
TRBD1,NA,16,TRBJ1-3,TRBV6-6,CASSRQGVIAGNTIYF,TGTGCCAGCAGTCGACAGGGGGTAATAGCTGGAAACACCATATATTTT
NA,NA,15,TRBJ2-2,TRBV6-2/TRBV6-3,CASSNPSDITGELFF,TGTGCCAGCAGCAACCCGTCCGACATCACCGGGGAGCTGTTTTTT
TRBD2,NA,16,TRBJ2-7,TRBV4-1,CASSQERGLTTYEQYF,TGCGCCAGCAGCCAAGAAAGGGGACTAACAACCTACGAGCAGTACTTC
NA,once,12,TRBJ1-2,TRBV2,CASKERNYGYTF,TGTGCCAGCAAGGAGAGAAACTATGGCTACACCTTC
TRBD1,NA,16,TRBJ2-2,TRBV9,CASSLTGGVGTGELFF,TGTGCCAGCAGCTTAACAGGGGGCGTAGGGACCGGGGAGCTGTTTTTT
TRBD1,NA,20,TRBJ2-2,TRBV3-1/TRBV3-2,CASSQPHWGMTGMNTGELFF,TGTGCCAGCAGCCAGCCGCACTGGGGGATGACAGGGATGAACACCGGGGAGCTGTTTTTT
NA,NA,11,TRBJ2-7,TRBV5-6,CASSGQGEQYF,TGTGCCAGCAGCGGGCAGGGAGAGCAGTACTTC
TRBD1,NA,16,TRBJ2-7,TRBV4-3,CASSQVWDRGQGEQYF,TGCGCCAGCAGCCAAGTTTGGGACAGGGGGCAAGGCGAGCAGTACTTC
NA,once,15,TRBJ2-1,TRBV6-2/TRBV6-3,CASSWKGLSYNEQFF,TGTGCCAGCAGTTGGAAGGGGCTTTCCTACAATGAGCAGTTCTTC
NA,NA,14,TRBJ1-1,TRBV18,CASSPTRGDTEAFF,TGTGCCAGCTCACCGACTAGGGGAGACACTGAAGCTTTCTTT
TRBD1,NA,14,TRBJ2-7,TRBV7-3,CASSLMQGEYEQYF,TGTGCCAGCAGCTTAATGCAGGGGGAGTACGAGCAGTACTTC
TRBD1,once,13,TRBJ2-7,TRBV6-5,CASTRTGTYEQYF,TGTGCCAGCACACGGACAGGGACCTACGAGCAGTACTTC
TRBD1,once,16,TRBJ1-1,TRBV7-2,CASSPTLGTANTEAFF,TGTGCCAGCAGCCCCACCCTGGGGACAGCGAACACTGAAGCTTTCTTT
TRBD1,few,15,TRBJ2-5,TRBV5-4,CASSPGQGERETQYF,TGTGCCAGCAGCCCGGGACAGGGGGAGAGGGAGACCCAGTACTTC
TRBD2,few,17,TRBJ2-1,TRBV24-1,CATSDSKRDFSYNEQFF,TGTGCCACCAGTGATAGTAAGCGGGATTTCTCCTACAATGAGCAGTTCTTC
NA,NA,13,TRBJ1-1,TRBV5-1,CASSQGGASEAFF,TGCGCCAGCAGCCAAGGGGGGGCGAGTGAAGCTTTCTTT
TRBD2,NA,14,TRBJ2-1,TRBV18,CASFERERYNEQFF,TGTGCCAGCTTCGAGCGGGAGCGCTACAATGAGCAGTTCTTC
TRBD1,NA,15,TRBJ1-5,TRBV2,CASRENRGRNQPQHF,TGTGCCAGCAGAGAGAACAGGGGTCGGAATCAGCCCCAGCATTTT
TRBD1,NA,13,TRBJ2-1,TRBV7-8,CASSLGGGGEQFF,TGTGCCAGCAGCTTAGGAGGGGGCGGTGAGCAGTTCTTC
NA,NA,12,TRBJ2-3,TRBV2,CASRRVRDTQYF,TGTGCCAGCAGGAGGGTTAGGGATACGCAGTATTTT